The 14 T cell receptor beta chains given below trace back to one sample, sequenced in a study of T cell responses to AZD1222 COVID-19 vaccine. TCRdb keeps only in-frame clones here, not all; method: immunoSEQ multiplex PCR. The table includes approximately 150,000 clones, approximately 89% detected once. The source material was peripheral blood, sampled 28 days after the second AZD1222 dose. The receptors come from an adult who received the AZD1222 COVID-19 vaccine.

This chain joins TRBV5-1 and TRBJ2-3, with D unclear. The CDR3 totals 13 residues. V lost 3 bases, J lost 2 bases, and 7 bases lay in between. Germline V lookup: CDR1 SGHRS, CDR2 YFSETQ. In DNA, the CDR3 is TGCGCCAGCAGCTCCCCCGACACAGATACGCAGTATTTT. It specifies CASSSPDTDTQYF.

The chain joins TRBV2 to TRBJ1-1, with 8 positions matching TRBD1. The CDR3 loop spans 15 amino acids. The V gene end was trimmed by 4 bases and the J gene end by 4 bases; junction bases not matched to a gene: 8. The V gene's germline CDR1 is SNHLY and CDR2 FYNNEI. Here the CDR3 DNA reads TGTGCCAGCAGTGGGCAGGGGGCGCCAAGCACTGAAGCTTTCTTT. Its protein product is CASSGQGAPSTEAFF. Full variable domain (remainder filled in from reference TRBV2 and TRBJ1-1): EPEVTQTPSHQVTQMGQEVILRCVPISNHLYFYWYRQILGQKVEFLVSFYNNEISEKSEIFDDQFSVERPDGSNFTLKIRSTKLEDSAMYFCASSGQGAPSTEAFFGQGTRLTVV.

J is TRBJ1-6 and V is TRBV27; D uncertain. This CDR3 spans 17 amino acids. Germline CDR1 is MNHEY and CDR2 is SMNVEV (reference sequence). V lost 1 base to trimming and J lost 0 bases, with 10 bases between them. The CDR3 DNA follows: TGTGCCAGCAGTTTATTGGGTAGAAGCTCCTATAATTCACCCCTCCACTTT. Its translation is CASSLLGRSSYNSPLHF.

The gene calls are TRBV9 and TRBJ2-2; D is perhaps TRBD1 (6 bases). V was pared by 5 bases and J by 0 bases, with 8 bases between. This CDR3 contains 14 residues. CDR1 is SGDLS, CDR2 YYNGEE, per germline. In nucleotides, the CDR3 is TGTGCCAGCAGGGACAGATCGAACACCGGGGAGCTGTTTTTT. Amino acids: CASRDRSNTGELFF.

The chain combines TRBV5-4 with TRBJ1-1; TRBD1 matches at 7 bases. Trimming removed 5 bases from V and 0 bases from J; junction bases left unmatched: 4. This CDR3 is built from 14 residues. CDR1 is SGHNT, CDR2 YYREEE, per germline (reference sequence). The CDR3 loop is CASRSTGVNTEAFF. The CDR3 bases are TGTGCCAGCAGAAGTACAGGGGTGAACACTGAAGCTTTCTTT. The full variable domain, its missing parts supplied by reference TRBV5-4 and TRBJ1-1, is ETGVTQSPTHLIKTRGQQVTLRCSSQSGHNTVSWYQQALGQGPQFIFQYYREEENGRGNFPPRFSGLQFPNYSSELNVNALELDDSALYLCASRSTGVNTEAFFGQGTRLTVV.

The rearrangement uses TRBV6-2 or TRBV6-3 and TRBJ2-3; 8 bases map to TRBD2. With V trimmed by 0 bases and J by 6 bases, 8 bases remained unmatched. The CDR3 sequence is 16 residues long. The V gene's germline CDR1 is MNHEY and CDR2 SVGEGT. The chain's CDR3 is CASSYSVDGGADTQYF. The CDR3 DNA reads as TGTGCCAGCAGTTACTCGGTCGACGGGGGGGCCGATACGCAGTATTTT.

V gene TRBV4-1 combines with J gene TRBJ1-6; 11 bases are a match to TRBD1. The CDR3 loop spans 14 amino acids. V shed 6 bases, J shed 12 bases, and the junction held 7 bases outside the gene matches. Germline V CDR1 and CDR2: MGHRA, YSYEKL. The CDR3 reads CASRPGQGAGPLHF. CDR3 nucleotide sequence: TGCGCCAGCAGGCCCGGACAGGGGGCGGGACCCCTCCACTTT.

The chain couples TRBV5-1 to TRBJ2-7; D possibly corresponds to TRBD2 (6 bases). V was pared by 0 bases and J by 5 bases, with 12 bases between. Germline V CDR1 and CDR2: SGHRS, YFSETQ. This CDR3 region has 14 residues. The CDR3 region has the DNA TGCGCCAGCAGCTTGGTGGGGGGTGCCCACGAGCAGTACTTC. This translates into CASSLVGGAHEQYF.

The rearrangement links TRBV4-2 to TRBJ1-2, with 8 bases lining up with TRBD1. With 1 base clipped from V and 8 bases from J, the junction kept 9 bases outside the gene matches. This CDR3 spans 15 amino acids. Per germline, CDR1 LGHNA and CDR2 YNFKEQ. CDR3 in DNA: TGTGCCAGCAGCCAAGGCCTAGCAGGGGGCGGGGGCTACACCTTC. It translates to CASSQGLAGGGGYTF.

The genes are TRBV6-2 or TRBV6-3 and TRBJ1-1; no clear D. The CDR3 consists of 16 residues. Trimming pared 6 bases from V and 3 bases from J, leaving 20 bases between. Germline CDR1 reads MNHEY; CDR2 reads SVGEGT. The DNA of the CDR3 is TGTGCCAGCAGCGGGATAACGGGGAGGACCGACACTGAAGCTTTCTTT. It translates to CASSGITGRTDTEAFF.

This clone has more than one count but fewer than ten. The chain uses TRBV19 and TRBJ1-1; 7 bases fit TRBD1. Trimming at V came to 5 bases and at J to 4 bases, leaving 7 bases not matched to a gene. There are 14 residues in the CDR3. The germline gives CDR1 LNHDA, CDR2 SQIVND (reference sequence). The CDR3 here is CASSPHKGATEAFF. CDR3 nucleotides: TGTGCCAGTAGTCCCCATAAGGGGGCCACTGAAGCTTTCTTT.

The genes are TRBV5-1 and TRBJ1-4; 7 bases fit TRBD1. Germline-derived CDR1 and CDR2 are SGHRS and YFSETQ. With 1 base clipped from V and 6 bases from J, the junction kept 12 bases outside the gene matches. The CDR3 consists of 17 residues. CDR3 DNA sequence: TGCGCCAGCAGCTTGACCCACAGGGGACGGTTCTATGAAAAACTGTTTTTT. It codes for CASSLTHRGRFYEKLFF. Using reference TRBV5-1 and TRBJ1-4 for the parts outside the CDR3, the full variable domain is KAGVTQTPRYLIKTRGQQVTLSCSPISGHRSVSWYQQTPGQGLQFLFEYFSETQRNKGNFPGRFSGRQFSNSRSEMNVSTLELGDSALYLCASSLTHRGRFYEKLFFGSGTQLSVL.

The chain has TRBV4-2 and TRBJ1-6, with no clear D. V shed 4 bases and J shed 5 bases, with 15 bases lying between them. This CDR3 region has 16 residues. Germline V gives CDR1 LGHNA, CDR2 YNFKEQ. CDR3 nucleotide sequence: TGTGCCAGCAGCCTCGTTGGGCAGCCAAATAATTCACCCCTCCACTTT. This gives the protein CASSLVGQPNNSPLHF.

The chain links TRBV6-1 to TRBJ2-5; the match to TRBD2 covers 9 bases. The CDR3 spans 15 residues. The germline V gene has CDR1 MNHNS and CDR2 SASEGT. V lost 6 bases, J lost 1 base, and 6 bases stayed unmatched. The DNA of the CDR3 is TGTGCCAGCAGAGGGGCGGGGGGGTTCCAAGAGACCCAGTACTTC. Its protein product is CASRGAGGFQETQYF.